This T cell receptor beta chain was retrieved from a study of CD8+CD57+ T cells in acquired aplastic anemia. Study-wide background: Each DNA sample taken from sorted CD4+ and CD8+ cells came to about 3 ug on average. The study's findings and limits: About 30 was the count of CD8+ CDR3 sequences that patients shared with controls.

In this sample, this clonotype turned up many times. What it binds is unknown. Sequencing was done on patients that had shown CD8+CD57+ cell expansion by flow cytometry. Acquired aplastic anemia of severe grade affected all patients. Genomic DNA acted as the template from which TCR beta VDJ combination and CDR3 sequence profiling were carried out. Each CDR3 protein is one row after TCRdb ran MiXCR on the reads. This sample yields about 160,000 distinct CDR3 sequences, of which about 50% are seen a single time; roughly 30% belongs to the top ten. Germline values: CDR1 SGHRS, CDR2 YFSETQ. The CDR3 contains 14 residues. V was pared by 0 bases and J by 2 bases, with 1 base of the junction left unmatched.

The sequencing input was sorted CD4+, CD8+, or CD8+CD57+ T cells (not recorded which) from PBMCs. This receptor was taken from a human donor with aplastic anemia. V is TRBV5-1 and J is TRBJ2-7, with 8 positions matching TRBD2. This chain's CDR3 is CASSLVGLAYEQYF. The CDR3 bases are TGCGCCAGCAGCTTGGTGGGACTAGCCTACGAGCAGTACTTC.